This T cell receptor beta chain is drawn from a study of T cell repertoires in cytomegalovirus infection. The CDR3 contains 16 residues. After removal of 5 bases from V and 7 bases from J, the junction contained 9 bases not matched to a gene. CDR1 and CDR2 from the germline V gene are SNHLY and FYNNEI. This clonotype appeared a few times. MiXCR, applied by TCRdb to the reads, yields one record per CDR3 protein. The sample holds around 450,000 distinct CDR3 sequences; approximately 11% are singletons and the top ten take 9.5% to 13%. The V and J genes are TRBV2 and TRBJ2-1; 12 bases map to TRBD2. This clonotype originated in a human donor in good health (CMV status not recorded). Some clones in this sample may be carry-over from other donors' samples. Sequencing was carried out using PBMCs. The CDR3 bases are TGTGCCAGCAGTCCCAGGACTAGCGGGATTAGGAATGAGCAGTTCTTC. Its translation is CASSPRTSGIRNEQFF.